Shown below are 27 T cell receptor beta chains from a single sample sequenced in a study of early T cells in non-severe SARS-CoV-2 infection. TCRdb re-analysed the 5' RACE reads in MiXCR, keeping a single row per CDR3 protein. Here the sample spans more than 65,000 distinct CDR3 sequences, around 13% being singletons. Sequenced: whole blood. Receptors were obtained from an adult who was a healthcare worker with PCR-confirmed SARS-CoV-2 infection or an uninfected control (not recorded which).

This clonotype was counted at least ten times. J is TRBJ2-5 and V is TRBV2; 7 bases match TRBD2. The germline gives CDR1 SNHLY, CDR2 FYNNEI. The CDR3 consists of 14 residues. V shed 8 bases, J shed 2 bases, and the junction held 8 bases outside the gene matches. The CDR3 sequence is CASREAGWQETQYF. The CDR3 DNA is TGTGCCAGCCGGGAGGCGGGATGGCAAGAGACCCAGTACTTC. Filled out from reference TRBV2 and TRBJ2-5, the complete variable domain reads EPEVTQTPSHQVTQMGQEVILRCVPISNHLYFYWYRQILGQKVEFLVSFYNNEISEKSEIFDDQFSVERPDGSNFTLKIRSTKLEDSAMYFCASREAGWQETQYFGPGTRLLVL.

Ten or more counts support this clonotype. V gene TRBV4-1 combines with J gene TRBJ2-7; TRBD2 matches 13 bases. V shed 3 bases, J shed 2 bases, and the junction held 10 bases outside the gene matches. The CDR3 has 18 amino acids. Germline CDR1 and CDR2: MGHRA and YSYEKL. CDR3 DNA sequence: TGCGCCAGCAGCCATTTTTGGACTAGCGGGAGCAGGGCCTACGAGCAGTACTTC. Residues: CASSHFWTSGSRAYEQYF.

This clonotype was detected ten times or more. V and J are TRBV11-2 and TRBJ2-7, with 15 bases matching TRBD2. The CDR3 length is 15 residues. The junction had 4 bases not matched to a gene; V was cut back by 5 bases and J by 5 bases. Germline loops: CDR1 SGHAT, CDR2 FQNNGV. The CDR3 loop is CASSLGLAGGDEQYF. The CDR3 nucleotides read TGTGCCAGCAGCCTCGGACTAGCGGGGGGGGACGAGCAGTACTTC.

At least ten counts were recorded for this clonotype. The chain uses TRBV7-9 and TRBJ2-3; TRBD1 matches at 8 bases. With 1 base clipped from V and 2 bases from J, the junction kept 5 bases outside the gene matches. This CDR3 is 16 amino acids long. From germline, CDR1 is SEHNR and CDR2 FQNEAQ (reference sequence). Here the CDR3 reads CASSLEGDRTTDTQYF. CDR3 nucleotides: TGTGCCAGCAGCTTAGAGGGGGACAGGACCACAGATACGCAGTATTTT.

This chain connects TRBV29-1 to TRBJ2-7, with D unresolved. Trimming took 4 bases from V and 2 from J, leaving 9 bases between them. This CDR3 comprises 12 residues. The germline V gene encodes CDR1 SQVTM and CDR2 ANQGSEA. The chain's CDR3 is CSVVADTYEQYF. DNA of the CDR3: TGCAGCGTTGTTGCGGATACCTACGAGCAGTACTTC.

This clonotype came up a few times. V is TRBV18 and J is TRBJ1-2; perhaps TRBD1 as D (6 bases). V lost 3 bases, J lost 5 bases, and 19 bases lay in between. The CDR3 runs to 16 residues. CDR1 is KGHSH, CDR2 LQKENI, per germline. The CDR3 protein is CASSPQSGQFNYGYTF. The CDR3 DNA sequence: TGTGCCAGCTCACCCCAGTCCGGACAGTTCAATTATGGCTACACCTTC.

The chain employs TRBV10-1 and TRBJ2-5; the D gene is possibly TRBD2 (5 bases). Germline lookup yields CDR1 WNHNN and CDR2 SYGVQD (reference sequence). The V end was cut by 6 bases, the J end by 9 bases, with 14 bases between. The CDR3 spans 12 residues. The CDR3 DNA sequence: TGCGCCAGCAGCGACGGGATCCGGGCCCAGTACTTC. Translated: CASSDGIRAQYF.

The chain recombines TRBV6-6 with TRBJ2-2; D tentatively fits TRBD1 or TRBD2 (5 bases each). CDR1 and CDR2 from the germline V gene are MNHNY and SVGAGI (reference sequence). This CDR3 spans 14 amino acids. The V end lost 5 bases, the J end lost 10 bases, and 17 bases lay between the germline ends. CDR3 sequence reads: CASSTRRGAEELFF. The CDR3 DNA reads as TGTGCCAGCAGTACCCGGAGAGGGGCGGAGGAGCTGTTTTTT.

The chain is built from TRBV7-9 and TRBJ2-3; no firm D call. Germline assignment: CDR1 SEHNR and CDR2 FQNEAQ (reference sequence). The CDR3 is 12 residues long. V was pared by 7 bases and J by 3 bases, with 8 bases between. The CDR3 region has the DNA TGTGCCAGCACCAACATAACAGATACGCAGTATTTT. Protein: CASTNITDTQYF.

This clonotype showed up just a few times. The rearrangement links TRBV21-1 to TRBJ1-1; the table's TRBD1 call for D was not verified on the DNA. TRBV21-1 is reported as a pseudogene. CDR3 length: 14 residues. The CDR3 DNA is TGTGCCAGCAGAGCACCACAGGGGGGTACTGAAGCTTTCTTT. Encoded protein: CASRAPQGGTEAFF.

This clonotype was seen ten or more times. J is TRBJ2-3 and V is TRBV20-1; 13 bases are a match to TRBD2. Per the germline V gene, CDR1 is DFQATT and CDR2 is SNEGSKA (reference sequence). This CDR3 has 17 amino acids. With V trimmed by 0 bases and J by 2 bases, 5 bases remained unmatched. The CDR3 reads CSARDPGLAGLTDTQYF. As DNA, the CDR3 is TGCAGTGCTAGAGATCCGGGACTAGCGGGGCTCACAGATACGCAGTATTTT.

V and J are TRBV7-9 and TRBJ2-5; possible D gene TRBD1, 5 bases. CDR1 and CDR2 (germline): SEHNR, FQNEAQ (reference sequence). The CDR3 sequence is 11 residues long. V dropped 6 bases and J dropped 9 bases, with 11 bases sitting between them. DNA for the CDR3: TGTGCCAGCAGTACCCAGGGTGCCCAGTACTTC. Protein product: CASSTQGAQYF.

The chain recombines TRBV12-3 or TRBV12-4 with TRBJ1-4; D may be TRBD1 (5 bases). The CDR3 length is 12 residues. V dropped 6 bases and J dropped 11 bases, with 13 bases sitting between them. This chain's CDR3 is CASSPGTGKLFF. The CDR3 DNA reads as TGTGCCAGCAGCCCCGGGACTGGGAAACTGTTTTTT.

In this sample, this clonotype turned up many times. The chain joins TRBV10-3 to TRBJ2-1; TRBD2 matches at 9 bases. The trim removed 2 bases at V and 5 bases at J, leaving 10 bases unmatched. Germline loops: CDR1 ENHRY, CDR2 SYGVKD. CDR3 length: 17 residues. Here the CDR3 DNA reads TGTGCCATCAGTGAGCGGGGTAGCGGGAGCCTAAACAATGAGCAGTTCTTC. Residues: CAISERGSGSLNNEQFF.

The CDR3 coding sequence is TGTGCCAGCAGCTTAAGCCGAGGGTCAGATACGCAGTATTTT. This gives the protein CASSLSRGSDTQYF. J is TRBJ2-3 and V is TRBV11-2; D possibly corresponds to TRBD2 (5 bases). The V and J ends lost 2 bases and 4 bases respectively, with 10 bases between them. The germline V gene has CDR1 SGHAT and CDR2 FQNNGV. The length of the CDR3 is 14 residues.

This clonotype was found many times. This chain connects TRBV18 to TRBJ1-5, with a tentative D call TRBD1 (5 bases). The CDR3 spans 14 residues. Looked up from germline, CDR1 is KGHSH and CDR2 is LQKENI. Between the trimmed V and J ends, which lost 3 bases and 5 bases, there was a span of 11 bases. The CDR3 is CASSPGHPYQPQHF. CDR3 bases: TGTGCCAGCTCACCGGGGCATCCCTATCAGCCCCAGCATTTT.

This clonotype was counted many times. The chain has TRBV30 and TRBJ2-3, with TRBD1 matching over 11 bases. V lost 7 bases and J lost 6; bases outside the gene matches: 9. Germline CDR1 is GTSNPN and CDR2 is SVGIG (reference sequence). The CDR3 is 14 amino acids. CDR3 region: CALSTGTGGDTQYF. In DNA form, the CDR3 reads TGTGCCTTATCTACCGGGACAGGGGGTGATACGCAGTATTTT.

The V call is TRBV11-2, the J call TRBJ2-7; D unclear. There are 13 residues in the CDR3. CDR1 is SGHAT and CDR2 is FQNNGV in the germline V gene. V lost 3 bases to trimming and J lost 3 bases, with 9 bases between them. In DNA, the CDR3 is TGTGCCAGCAGCTTCGGCCTAGTCTACGAGCAGTACTTC. Residues: CASSFGLVYEQYF.

The table lists this clonotype with many counts. This sequence joins TRBV29-1 and TRBJ2-2; D unresolved. V was pared by 3 bases and J by 7 bases, with 9 bases between. CDR3 length: 12 amino acids. Germline loops: CDR1 SQVTM, CDR2 ANQGSEA. Here the CDR3 reads CSVDFGDGELFF. CDR3 nucleotide sequence: TGCAGCGTTGATTTCGGTGACGGGGAGCTGTTTTTT.

In this sample, this clonotype turned up many times. V is TRBV4-2 and J is TRBJ1-1; D is uncertain. The germline V gene has CDR1 LGHNA and CDR2 YNFKEQ. Trimming stripped 6 bases from V and 5 bases from J, with 13 bases between. The CDR3 covers 13 residues. CDR3 protein: CASSRHLDTEAFF. In DNA, the CDR3 is TGTGCCAGCAGTCGACATTTAGATACTGAAGCTTTCTTT.

This clonotype was observed at least ten times. The chain employs TRBV12-3 or TRBV12-4 and TRBJ2-7, with 10 bases lining up with TRBD1. J was trimmed by 3 bases and V by 6 bases; bases with no gene match: 5. The CDR3 spans 14 residues. DNA of the CDR3: TGTGCCAGCAGCTTGACAGGGGGCGGCTACGAGCAGTACTTC. Its translation is CASSLTGGGYEQYF.

This clonotype was detected only a few times. This chain uses TRBV6-5 with TRBJ2-2; no reliable D call. Germline CDR1 MNHEY, CDR2 SVGAGI. CDR3 length: 14 amino acids. Trimming pared 5 bases from V and 7 bases from J, leaving 14 bases between. Written as DNA, the CDR3 is TGTGCCAGCAGTCATAACCGAGGCAACGGGGAGCTGTTTTTT. Its translation: CASSHNRGNGELFF.

The chain couples TRBV6-5 to TRBJ2-7; D possibly corresponds to TRBD1 (5 bases). The germline V gene has CDR1 MNHEY and CDR2 SVGAGI. The V gene lost 5 bases and the J gene lost 0 bases, with 20 bases spanning the gap. The CDR3 extends over 17 amino acids. The CDR3 spells CASSRAEGAPSSYEQYF. DNA of the CDR3: TGTGCCAGCAGTCGGGCAGAAGGGGCCCCCAGCTCCTACGAGCAGTACTTC.

V and J are TRBV5-1 and TRBJ2-7, with D perhaps given as TRBD1 or TRBD2 (5 bases each). Germline V gene sequence: CDR1 SGHRS, CDR2 YFSETQ. The CDR3 consists of 13 residues. Trimming stripped 1 base from V and 4 bases from J, with 9 bases between. The CDR3 bases are TGCGCCAGCAGCTTGTCGGGGCTGTACGAGCAGTACTTC. Residues: CASSLSGLYEQYF.

J is TRBJ2-1 and V is TRBV28; 7 nucleotides line up with TRBD1. The V segment lost 8 bases and the J segment 4 bases; nucleotides outside the gene matches: 8. The germline gives CDR1 MDHEN, CDR2 SYDVKM. The CDR3 sequence is 14 residues long. The CDR3 bases are TGTGCCAGCCTGCTGACAGGGAGATACAATGAGCAGTTCTTC. Protein product: CASLLTGRYNEQFF.

CDR3 amino acids: CSVEETGRFYGYTF. CDR3 in DNA: TGCAGCGTTGAAGAAACGGGGCGGTTCTATGGCTACACCTTC. The chain has TRBV29-1 and TRBJ1-2; a possible D gene is TRBD1 (5 bases). The germline V gene has CDR1 SQVTM and CDR2 ANQGSEA. CDR3 length: 14 residues. The germline V and J ends were trimmed by 0 bases and 4 bases, with 12 bases remaining between them. Using reference TRBV29-1 and TRBJ1-2 for the parts outside the CDR3, the full variable domain is SAVISQKPSRDICQRGTSLTIQCQVDSQVTMMFWYRQQPGQSLTLIATANQGSEATYESGFVIDKFPISRPNLTFSTLTVSNMSPEDSSIYLCSVEETGRFYGYTFGSGTRLTVV.

This clonotype was detected many times. The J gene is TRBJ2-3, the V gene TRBV7-3; D unresolved. CDR3 length equals 13 residues. Between the trimmed V and J ends, which lost 5 bases and 5 bases, there was a span of 11 bases. Germline V lookup: CDR1 SGHTA, CDR2 FQGTGA. Here the CDR3 reads CASSQQTGDTQYF. The CDR3, as DNA: TGTGCCAGCAGCCAACAGACGGGAGATACGCAGTATTTT.